The clone carrying this TCR beta chain was counted many times. Through Arm-PCR of CDR3 regions and iRepertoire HTBI primers, TCR beta libraries were built. MiXCR, applied by TCRdb to the multiplex PCR reads, yields one record per CDR3 protein. The sample consists of about 500,000 distinct CDR3 sequences, around 11% of them appearing once. These data originate in a study of regulatory T cells in long-lasting Graves disease. Time point: newly diagnosed GD, antithyroid drugs for less than 3 months. The TCR library was prepared using RNA isolated from PBMCs. Germline CDR1 and CDR2: MNHNS and SASEGT. V lost 6 bases to trimming and J lost 4 bases; unmatched junction nucleotides: 8. This CDR3 is built from 14 residues. These same records also appear under a second study, on T cells in Graves' hyperthyroidism and ophthalmopathy. That report adds: Blood shared most expanded thyroid clonotypes above 0.001.

This TCR was recovered from a woman aged 30 to 39 with Graves disease. The sample in question was peripheral blood mononuclear cells (PBMCs), obtained at new diagnosis, from a patient treated with antithyroid drugs. V gene TRBV6-1 combines with J gene TRBJ2-7, with TRBD1 identical over 8 bases. The CDR3 DNA sequence: TGTGCCAGCAGCGTGGACAGGGTTCAGTACGAGCAGTACTTC. Translating it yields CASSVDRVQYEQYF.